Listed below are T cell receptor beta chains from one sample, sequenced in a study of cytomegalovirus exposure and HLA in healthy donors. The repertoire was sequenced with immunoSEQ multiplex PCR; TCRdb's copy has only in-frame clones and lacks some. The sample holds around 63,000 clones, approximately 79% seen once. Specimen: PBMCs. The receptors were sampled from a young woman in good health and CMV-seronegative. Each CDR3 is given with its conserved first and last residue.

V gene | CDR3 protein
TRBV15 | CATSRGTGESNEQFF
TRBV6-5 | CASTLFTGTYNEQFF
TRBV5-1 | CASSFSGGVADTQYF
TRBV7-2 | CASSSSSYNEQFF
TRBV7-2 | CASSLLPSGNQGETQYF
TRBV7-2 | CASSLDVYQPQHF
TRBV7-9 | CSSSLGRTGQYNSPLHF
TRBV11-3 | CASSEIQGVGGYTF
TRBV9 | CASSVGSGMNTEAFF
TRBV29-1 | CSVAEGDETQYF
TRBV30 | CAWTSGESGYTF
TRBV19 | CASEAWGAETQYF
TRBV11-2 | CASSSDGGETQYF
TRBV18 | CASSPPAAGGNEQFF
TRBV5-4 | CASSLQGTGNTIYF
TRBV6-5 | CASSTGRGNQPQHF
TRBV18 | CASSPPSDQETQYF
TRBV4-1 | CASTPENGKLNTEAFF
TRBV6-5 | CASSHYGQGNYGYTF
TRBV7-2 | CASSPTGKETQYF
TRBV7-2 | CASSLSRSESTEAFF
TRBV6-6 | CASSYSDSAVAETQYF
TRBV9 | CASSWGDNSPLHF
TRBV18 | CASSPRQGGDEQFF
TRBV7-9 | CASRGSGRGRTGELFF
TRBV25-1 | CASGTDEKLFF
TRBV29-1 | CSGSSGAYEQYF
TRBV11-3 | CASSLRIEDRTSNEQFF